The present T cell receptor beta chain was sequenced within a study of technical replicates of blood from several donors. Assay used: immunoSEQ multiplex PCR; TCRdb lists only in-frame clones, some missing. The table records about 85,000 clones, roughly 94% of them present only once. This CDR3 comprises 17 residues. The receptor's source is a human donor in good health. The sample taken for sequencing was T cells isolated from PBMCs. The chain combines TRBV21-1 with TRBJ2-3; the table's D gene call, TRBD1, was not cross checked with the DNA. TRBV21-1 is labeled a pseudogene. The CDR3 spells CASSTLLQGKATDTQYF. CDR3 in DNA: TGTGCCAGCAGCACCCTCTTACAGGGGAAGGCCACAGATACGCAGTATTTT.